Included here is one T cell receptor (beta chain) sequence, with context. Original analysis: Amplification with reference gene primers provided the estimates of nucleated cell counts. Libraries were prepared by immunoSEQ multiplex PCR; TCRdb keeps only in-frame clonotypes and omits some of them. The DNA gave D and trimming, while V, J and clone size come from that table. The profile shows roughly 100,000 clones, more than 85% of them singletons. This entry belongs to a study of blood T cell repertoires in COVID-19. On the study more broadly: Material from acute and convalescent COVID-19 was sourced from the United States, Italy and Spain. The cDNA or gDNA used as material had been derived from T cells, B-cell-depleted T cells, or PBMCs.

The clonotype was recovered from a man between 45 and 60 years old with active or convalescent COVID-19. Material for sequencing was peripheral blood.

CDR3 loop: CASGSGVYNEQFF. The CDR3 bases are TGTGCCAGCGGAAGCGGAGTTTACAATGAGCAGTTCTTC. The gene calls are TRBV12-3 or TRBV12-4 and TRBJ2-1, with D maybe TRBD2 (5 bases). This CDR3 is built from 13 residues. V gave up 8 bases and J gave up 4 bases, with 12 bases separating them.